The 6 T cell receptor beta chains below come from one sample, sequenced in a study of cytomegalovirus exposure and HLA in healthy donors. Repertoires were generated with immunoSEQ multiplex PCR, while TCRdb's copy carries only in-frame clones and drops some. The sample has about 160,000 clones; 86% are singletons. The material sequenced was PBMCs. The receptors derive from a woman younger than 35 in good health and CMV-seronegative.

The chain couples TRBV5-1 to TRBJ1-2, with 7 bases identical to TRBD1. The J segment lost 5 bases and the V segment lost 9 bases, leaving 13 bases of the junction unmatched. The CDR3 sequence is 14 residues long. The germline V gene encodes CDR1 SGHRS and CDR2 YFSETQ. DNA for the CDR3: TGCGCCACCACTCCGGGACAGACCGTTTATGGCTACACCTTC. Translated: CATTPGQTVYGYTF.

This chain connects TRBV7-3 to TRBJ2-7, with 7 bases aligning to TRBD1. The CDR3 consists of 15 residues. After removal of 0 bases from V and 5 bases from J, the junction contained 7 bases not matched to a gene. The germline CDR1 and CDR2 sequences are SGHTA and FQGTGA. CDR3 in amino acids: CASSLTRTGFDEQYF. Written as DNA, the CDR3 is TGTGCCAGCAGCTTAACCCGGACAGGTTTCGACGAGCAGTACTTC.

J is TRBJ1-5 and V is TRBV7-9; D is possibly TRBD1 (5 bases). This CDR3 has 13 residues. The germline V and J ends were trimmed by 3 bases and 5 bases, with 8 bases remaining between them. Germline V gene lookup returns CDR1 SEHNR and CDR2 FQNEAQ (reference sequence). The CDR3 is CASSFLRDQPQHF. The CDR3 DNA is TGTGCCAGCAGCTTTCTCAGGGATCAGCCCCAGCATTTT. The full variable domain, rest sourced from reference TRBV7-9 and TRBJ1-5, is DTGVSQNPRHKITKRGQNVTFRCDPISEHNRLYWYRQTLGQGPEFLTYFQNEAQLEKSRLLSDRFSAERPKGSFSTLEIQRTEQGDSAMYLCASSFLRDQPQHFGDGTRLSIL.

The chain employs TRBV2 and TRBJ2-1, with TRBD2 identical over 7 bases. V dropped 5 bases and J dropped 6; count of bases not matched to a gene: 13. The germline CDR1 and CDR2 sequences are SNHLY and FYNNEI. This CDR3 spans 16 amino acids. DNA of the CDR3: TGTGCCAGCAGTAAGCAACTAGCGCGAACCTCCAATGAGCAGTTCTTC. It translates to CASSKQLARTSNEQFF.

The chain carries TRBV30 and TRBJ2-2; maybe TRBD2 (5 bases). This CDR3 is 12 amino acids long. Trimming took 5 bases from V and 7 from J, leaving 11 bases between them. Germline CDR1 GTSNPN, CDR2 SVGIG (reference sequence). Here the CDR3 DNA reads TGTGCCTGGGGGATCGGAGGCGGGGAGCTGTTTTTT. It is translated as CAWGIGGGELFF.

This clone was seen more than once but under ten times. The V gene is TRBV6-5, the J gene TRBJ1-2; D remains unclear. Trimming stripped 0 bases from V and 8 bases from J, with 10 bases between. The CDR3 consists of 13 residues. Germline CDR1 MNHEY, CDR2 SVGAGI. CDR3 amino acids: CASSYSGREGYTF. As DNA, the CDR3 is TGTGCCAGCAGTTACTCGGGCCGAGAGGGCTACACCTTC.